The source of this T cell receptor (beta chain) is a study of blood T cell repertoires in COVID-19. Across the whole study: There were acute and convalescent COVID-19 samples, and they came from the United States, Italy and Spain. Sources were T cells, B-cell-depleted T cells, or PBMCs; the material itself was cDNA or gDNA.

This clone was seen once. Authors' analysis steps: Using reference gene primer amplification, nucleated cell counts were estimated. Method: immunoSEQ multiplex PCR; TCRdb's copy keeps in-frame clones and lacks some. V and J calls and clone size follow that table, whereas D and trimming were derived from the DNA. The sample includes roughly 100,000 clones, roughly 89% of them seen just once. This CDR3 has 13 residues. V shed 6 bases and J shed 5 bases, with 9 bases lying between them. The V gene's germline CDR1 is SGHRS and CDR2 YFSETQ. The sample consisted of peripheral blood. This rearrangement joins TRBV5-1 to TRBJ1-6; D remains ambiguous. The origin of this receptor is an elderly woman in a cohort sampled during active COVID-19. This chain's CDR3 is CASKEENNSPLHF. For the CDR3, the DNA is TGCGCCAGCAAAGAAGAGAATAATTCACCCCTCCACTTT.